This T cell receptor (beta chain) came from a study of T cell responses to AZD1222 COVID-19 vaccine. Study-wide results and caveats: Females made up more of the donors, who were largely white British, and clonal diversity may have come out too low. Researchers took repertoire samples only after the peak T cell response had come. At baseline, seropositivity was found in only a handful of AZD1222 recipients.

Analyses pooled second doses at about 4 or about 12 weeks. TCRdb's table, derived via immunoSEQ multiplex PCR, lists solely in-frame clones and lacks some. This table has over 75,000 clones, over 75% appearing once. On this clone itself: As yet, its antigen is unknown.

CDR3 length equals 17 residues. The sample was peripheral blood, taken 28 days after the second AZD1222 dose. The sequence derives from an adult who received the AZD1222 COVID-19 vaccine. The chain joins TRBV21-1 to TRBJ1-1. TRBV21-1 is termed a pseudogene. The CDR3 region is CASSKVMAPGLNTEAFF. The CDR3 DNA follows: TGTGCCAGCAGCAAAGTAATGGCGCCCGGGTTGAACACTGAAGCTTTCTTT.